Following are 31 T cell receptor beta chains from one sample sequenced in a study of OX40 agonist ivuxolimab in advanced cancers. The assay was immunoSEQ multiplex PCR, and TCRdb's table has in-frame clones only and misses some. The table lists 53,000 or so clones, about four fifths of them singletons, with around 13% in the top ten. Sequenced here: CD4+ or CD8+ T cells sorted from blood, sampled in a trial of the OX40 agonist ivuxolimab. The receptors shown here come from an adult with an advanced solid tumor such as melanoma, head and neck, liver or kidney cancer.

The chain employs TRBV7-9 and TRBJ1-5; D is uncertain. Germline V gene lookup returns CDR1 SEHNR and CDR2 FQNEAQ (reference sequence). This CDR3 contains 16 residues. V lost 3 bases and J lost 0, with 12 bases in between. Here the CDR3 DNA reads TGTGCCAGCAGCTTCCGAGAGCTGGGTAGCAATCAGCCCCAGCATTTT. Its protein is CASSFRELGSNQPQHF.

The J gene is TRBJ2-7, the V gene TRBV11-2, with D perhaps TRBD2 (6 bases). Germline loops: CDR1 SGHAT, CDR2 FQNNGV. V lost 4 bases and J 4 bases, leaving 11 bases between the germline ends. This CDR3 has 13 amino acids. The CDR3 sequence: CASSSAGRYEQYF. CDR3 in DNA: TGTGCCAGCAGCTCCGCGGGGCGGTACGAGCAGTACTTC. The full variable domain, its missing parts supplied by reference TRBV11-2 and TRBJ2-7, is EAGVAQSPRYKIIEKRQSVAFWCNPISGHATLYWYQQILGQGPKLLIQFQNNGVVDDSQLPKDRFSAERLKGVDSTLKIQPAKLEDSAVYLCASSSAGRYEQYFGPGTRLTVT.

This sequence joins TRBV6-1 and TRBJ1-2, with a weak D call TRBD1 (6 bases). The CDR3 loop spans 14 amino acids. Germline V gene data show CDR1 as MNHNS and CDR2 as SASEGT. The germline V and J ends were trimmed by 5 bases and 3 bases, with 13 bases remaining between them. The CDR3: CASSRTANDYGYTF. The DNA of the CDR3 is TGTGCCAGCAGTCGGACAGCTAACGACTATGGCTACACCTTC.

This clone was seen only a few times. V gene TRBV6-5 combines with J gene TRBJ2-7; D unclear. CDR3 size: 13 residues. Deletions cut 2 bases from V and 5 bases from J, with 10 bases between. Germline V gene sequence: CDR1 MNHEY, CDR2 SVGAGI. Here the CDR3 DNA reads TGTGCCAGCAGTTACCGGCCTACCCACGAGCAGTACTTC. It translates to CASSYRPTHEQYF.

A single count supports this clone. As DNA, the CDR3 is TGTGCCAGCTCACCCCGCGACGGCGACTCTGGAAACACCATATATTTT. Translating gives CASSPRDGDSGNTIYF. The chain recombines TRBV18 with TRBJ1-3, with no clear D. Germline-derived CDR1 and CDR2 are KGHSH and LQKENI. Trimming removed 3 bases from V and 0 bases from J, with 12 bases in between. The CDR3 spans 16 residues.

The V gene is TRBV9, the J gene TRBJ2-5; D uncertain. This CDR3 has 15 residues. V was cut by 0 bases and J by 3 bases, with 12 bases left in between. Looked up from germline, CDR1 is SGDLS and CDR2 is YYNGEE. The CDR3 loop reads CASSVEGGLEETQYF. CDR3 coding DNA: TGTGCCAGCAGCGTAGAGGGCGGTCTGGAAGAGACCCAGTACTTC.

The chain is built from TRBV28 and TRBJ2-3; TRBD2 matches 7 bases. Unmatched junction bases numbered 8, after V lost 5 bases and J lost 6 bases. Germline loops: CDR1 MDHEN, CDR2 SYDVKM. This CDR3 has 14 residues. The DNA for the CDR3 is TGTGCCAGCAGTCTCGCCCTGGGGGGGGATACGCAGTATTTT. Protein product: CASSLALGGDTQYF.

The V and J genes are TRBV4-1 and TRBJ2-1, with D uncertain. Germline V gene data show CDR1 as MGHRA and CDR2 as YSYEKL. The CDR3 is 13 residues long. Trimming left V 4 bases short and J 8 bases short, with 12 bases between. The chain's CDR3 is CASSLVPAHEQFF. CDR3 sequence (DNA): TGCGCCAGCAGCCTCGTCCCCGCCCATGAGCAGTTCTTC.

The V call is TRBV5-1, the J call TRBJ2-2, with 10 bases lining up with TRBD1. Germline V gives CDR1 SGHRS, CDR2 YFSETQ. The V and J ends lost 4 bases and 7 bases, in that order; junction bases with no gene match: 10. The CDR3 length is 16 residues. The CDR3 protein is CASSLLGTGVGGELFF. The CDR3 bases are TGCGCCAGCAGCCTGCTGGGGACAGGGGTCGGCGGGGAGCTGTTTTTT.

This clone was recorded at least ten times. CDR3 amino acids: CACGTENQPQHF. In DNA, the CDR3 is TGTGCCTGTGGGACAGAGAATCAGCCCCAGCATTTT. The chain is built from TRBV30 and TRBJ1-5, with 7 positions matching TRBD1. The CDR3 is 12 amino acids. V lost 6 bases to trimming and J lost 4 bases; unmatched junction nucleotides: 3. Germline CDR1 is GTSNPN and CDR2 is SVGIG (reference sequence).

The chain carries TRBV7-7 and TRBJ2-2; 8 bases match TRBD2. This CDR3 spans 15 amino acids. Germline assignment: CDR1 SSHAT and CDR2 FNYEAQ (reference sequence). V trimming: 5 bases; J trimming: 4 bases; junction bases outside the gene matches: 6. The CDR3 DNA sequence: TGTGCCAGCAGCCCCTTGGCGGGAGGCACCGGGGAGCTGTTTTTT. Translated, it gives CASSPLAGGTGELFF. The variable domain in full, with the rest retrieved from reference TRBV7-7 and TRBJ2-2, is GAGVSQSPRYKVTKRGQDVTLRCDPISSHATLYWYQQALGQGPEFLTYFNYEAQPDKSGLPSDRFSAERPEGSISTLTIQRTEQRDSAMYRCASSPLAGGTGELFFGEGSRLTVL.

The rearrangement joins TRBV6-5 to TRBJ1-4; TRBD1 might be the D (5 bases). Germline V gene lookup returns CDR1 MNHEY and CDR2 SVGAGI. V lost 6 bases and J lost 5, with 16 bases in between. The CDR3 sequence is 15 residues long. CDR3 sequence (DNA): TGTGCCAGCAGCTTTGGAGGAGGGGTCAATGAAAAACTGTTTTTT. It translates to CASSFGGGVNEKLFF.

The chain uses TRBV15 and TRBJ2-2; possible D gene TRBD2, 6 bases. Deletions cut 5 bases from V and 6 bases from J, with 13 bases between. Germline CDR1 LNHNV, CDR2 YYDKDF (reference sequence). CDR3 size: 14 residues. CDR3 nucleotide sequence: TGTGCCACCAGCCACGGGAGTGGGCCCGGGGAGCTGTTTTTT. Residues: CATSHGSGPGELFF. The full variable domain, its missing parts supplied by reference TRBV15 and TRBJ2-2, is DAMVIQNPRYQVTQFGKPVTLSCSQTLNHNVMYWYQQKSSQAPKLLFHYYDKDFNNEADTPDNFQSRRPNTSFCFLDIRSPGLGDTAMYLCATSHGSGPGELFFGEGSRLTVL.

The CDR3 DNA reads as TGTGCCAGCAGCAAACAACAGAACACTGAAGCTTTCTTT. Residues: CASSKQQNTEAFF. The rearrangement joins TRBV21-1 to TRBJ1-1; TRBD1 reflects the table's D call only, with no check against the DNA. TRBV21-1 is deemed a pseudogene. The CDR3 extends over 13 amino acids.

The chain combines TRBV28 with TRBJ1-2; D remains ambiguous. Looked up from germline, CDR1 is MDHEN and CDR2 is SYDVKM. V lost 3 bases and J 2 bases, leaving 7 bases between the germline ends. CDR3 length: 13 residues. The CDR3 reads CASSFGRNYGYTF. In DNA form, the CDR3 reads TGTGCCAGCAGTTTTGGAAGAAACTATGGCTACACCTTC.

This chain links TRBV7-8 with TRBJ2-7, with 11 positions matching TRBD1. V lost 5 bases, J lost 2 bases, and 5 bases stayed unmatched. This CDR3 spans 15 amino acids. Germline CDR1 reads SGHVS; CDR2 reads FQNEAQ. CDR3 amino acids: CASSRPGQGAYEQYF. The CDR3 DNA reads TGTGCCAGCAGCCGACCGGGACAGGGGGCCTACGAGCAGTACTTC.

The chain combines TRBV7-9 with TRBJ1-1, with TRBD1 identical over 7 bases. Germline loops: CDR1 SEHNR, CDR2 FQNEAQ (reference sequence). The CDR3 contains 13 residues. The V segment lost 7 bases and the J segment 3 bases; nucleotides outside the gene matches: 5. CDR3 DNA: TGTGCCAGCATACGTACAGGGGACACTGAAGCTTTCTTT. Amino acid sequence: CASIRTGDTEAFF.

This sequence joins TRBV18 and TRBJ2-3, with 7 bases identical to TRBD1. The CDR3 totals 12 residues. CDR1 KGHSH and CDR2 LQKENI come from the germline V gene. With V trimmed by 6 bases and J by 15 bases, 12 bases remained unmatched. This chain's CDR3 is CASSSPGTVPYF. CDR3 sequence (DNA): TGTGCCAGCTCGAGCCCCGGGACAGTGCCCTATTTT.

The sample holds a few counts of this clone. V and J are TRBV11-3 and TRBJ2-3, with TRBD2 matching over 9 bases. CDR1 is SGHNT, CDR2 YENEEA, per germline. This CDR3 is built from 16 residues. The V gene end was trimmed by 5 bases and the J gene end by 5 bases; junction bases not matched to a gene: 11. The CDR3: CASSPRGGTSLDTQYF. DNA for the CDR3: TGTGCCAGCAGCCCGCGAGGGGGGACTAGCTTAGATACGCAGTATTTT.

The rearrangement links TRBV6-5 to TRBJ2-7; the match to TRBD1 covers 9 bases. J was trimmed by 3 bases and V by 6 bases; bases with no gene match: 6. Germline V lookup: CDR1 MNHEY, CDR2 SVGAGI. The CDR3 loop spans 14 amino acids. CDR3 DNA sequence: TGTGCCAGCAGGTCCGGGACAGGGCTCTACGAGCAGTACTTC. It specifies CASRSGTGLYEQYF.

The J gene is TRBJ1-4, the V gene TRBV27; D might be TRBD1 (6 bases). Per the germline V gene, CDR1 is MNHEY and CDR2 is SMNVEV (reference sequence). The length of the CDR3 is 14 residues. V lost 6 bases, J lost 1 base, and 9 bases lay in between. CDR3 in amino acids: CASSPRGTNEKLFF. The DNA of the CDR3 is TGTGCCAGCAGCCCCAGGGGAACTAATGAAAAACTGTTTTTT.

This sequence joins TRBV2 and TRBJ2-2; 14 nucleotides line up with TRBD2. Losses at the gene ends were 5 bases for V and 7 bases for J; bases not matched to a gene: 12. From germline, CDR1 is SNHLY and CDR2 FYNNEI. The CDR3 runs 18 residues. In DNA, the CDR3 is TGTGCCAGCAGTTACGAATCGGGACTAGCGGGAGAGAGCGGGGAGCTGTTTTTT. It codes for CASSYESGLAGESGELFF.

J is TRBJ1-4 and V is TRBV25-1, with 8 bases that match TRBD1. This CDR3 contains 13 residues. J lost 8 bases, V lost 8 bases, and 7 bases had no gene match. Per germline, CDR1 MGHDK and CDR2 SYGVNS. DNA of the CDR3: TGTGCCAGCGGGGGTTCAGGGGGCGAAAAACTGTTTTTT. As protein: CASGGSGGEKLFF.

The sample holds one count of this clone. The chain recombines TRBV5-4 with TRBJ1-2; 7 bases map to TRBD1. The CDR3 has 15 residues. V gave up 6 bases and J gave up 1 base; unmatched junction bases: 9. CDR1 and CDR2 (germline): SGHNT, YYREEE (reference sequence). CDR3 nucleotides: TGTGCCAGCACATTTGGGACAGAAATTAACTATGGCTACACCTTC. It codes for CASTFGTEINYGYTF.

This sequence joins TRBV5-1 and TRBJ2-1; D may be TRBD2 (5 bases). The V end lost 0 bases, the J end lost 7 bases, and 11 bases lay between the germline ends. Germline V gene sequence: CDR1 SGHRS, CDR2 YFSETQ. This CDR3 contains 14 residues. The CDR3 spells CASSLGMGANEQFF. In DNA, the CDR3 is TGCGCCAGCAGCTTGGGCATGGGAGCGAATGAGCAGTTCTTC.

CDR3 coding DNA: TGTGCCAGCAGCGTAGGATCGGGCTCGACCACAGATACGCAGTATTTT. Protein sequence: CASSVGSGSTTDTQYF. The genes are TRBV9 and TRBJ2-3; D gene unclear. Trimming pared 0 bases from V and 2 bases from J, leaving 13 bases between. The CDR3 sequence is 16 residues long. Germline-derived CDR1 and CDR2 are SGDLS and YYNGEE.

This chain connects TRBV10-3 to TRBJ2-7; 7 bases line up with TRBD1. Germline lookup yields CDR1 ENHRY and CDR2 SYGVKD. V gave up 0 bases and J gave up 2 bases; unmatched junction bases: 1. This CDR3 region has 14 residues. Written as DNA, the CDR3 is TGTGCCATCAGTGAGTCGGGGACAGCCTACGAGCAGTACTTC. Its protein product is CAISESGTAYEQYF.

This chain connects TRBV7-2 to TRBJ1-3, with D unclear. The V gene lost 5 bases and the J gene lost 0 bases, with 2 bases spanning the gap. This CDR3 spans 12 amino acids. The germline CDR1 and CDR2 sequences are SGHTA and FQGNSA. CDR3 bases: TGTGCCAGCAGCACCTCTGGAAACACCATATATTTT. Its translation is CASSTSGNTIYF.

This chain connects TRBV2 to TRBJ2-2, with 7 bases fitting TRBD2. CDR1 is SNHLY, CDR2 FYNNEI, per germline. This CDR3 has 15 residues. Losses at the gene ends were 2 bases for V and 3 bases for J; bases not matched to a gene: 3. CDR3 protein: CASSELGLDTGELFF. DNA for the CDR3: TGTGCCAGCAGTGAACTAGGACTAGACACCGGGGAGCTGTTTTTT.

The chain carries TRBV6-4 and TRBJ2-5; D is unclear. From germline, CDR1 is MRHNA and CDR2 SNTAGT. V lost 4 bases and J lost 5, with 11 bases in between. The CDR3 is 13 residues long. The CDR3 region is CASSGTQSETQYF. CDR3 in DNA: TGTGCCAGCAGTGGGACCCAATCGGAGACCCAGTACTTC.

This rearrangement joins TRBV5-6 to TRBJ2-7; perhaps D is TRBD1 or TRBD2 (5 bases each). With 3 bases removed from V and 8 bases from J, the gap between germline ends came to 18 bases. This CDR3 is 14 amino acids long. Germline loops: CDR1 SGHDT, CDR2 YYEEEE. The CDR3 nucleotides read TGTGCCAGCAGCTCGACAGACCGGGGATACCAGCAGTACTTC. Translation gives CASSSTDRGYQQYF.